The sample holds a few counts of the clone carrying this T cell receptor delta chain. The TCRdb protein, from a much larger clone, departs from this DNA's translation at residue 14, likely by read error; the protein shown derives from the DNA. The data stem from a study of γδ T cells in repeated Plasmodium falciparum infection. Gammadelta T cells were flow-sorted from PBMC into Vgamma9/Vdelta2+ and Vdelta2-negative populations for bulk analysis. Between the trimmed V and J ends, which lost 1 base and 0 bases, there was a span of 31 bases. The germline V gene has CDR1 TSWWSYY and CDR2 QGS. The CDR3 contains 25 residues. TCRdb fed the multiplex PCR reads into CATT to redo clone calling. This table has 85,000 to 90,000 delta-chain clones, under 1.5% appearing once.

Specimen: gamma-delta T cells from blood. The sequence was obtained from a pool of human donors (malaria-infected and uninfected, not separated). The chain recombines TRDV1 with TRDJ3; D may be TRDD3 (6 bases). Because TCRdb records no J gene, it was assigned here through a match of the DNA to germline. The CDR3 spells CALGERLEQNGDWESSSWDTRQMFF. Written as DNA, the CDR3 is TGTGCTCTTGGGGAACGGCTCGAACAGAATGGAGACTGGGAGTCCTCCTCCTGGGACACCCGACAGATGTTTTTC.